This entry is about one TCR beta chain. The target antigen is unknown. V was clipped by 2 bases and J by 7 bases, with 14 bases between them. The germline V gene has CDR1 MGHDK and CDR2 SYGVNS. The CDR3 sequence is 14 residues long. Clones were sequenced by immunoSEQ multiplex PCR, and TCRdb holds only the in-frame ones, with some missing. This sample has 80,000 or so clones, with under 95% found just once. The sample comes from a study of T cell responses to AZD1222 COVID-19 vaccine. Overall study findings and caveats: Only 5 or 6 people who got AZD1222 tested seropositive at baseline.

This sequence originates from an adult who received the AZD1222 COVID-19 vaccine. The chain has TRBV25-1 and TRBJ1-1; maybe TRBD1 (5 bases). The sample consisted of peripheral blood, taken 28 days after the second AZD1222 dose. In DNA, the CDR3 is TGTGCCAGCAGTGAAAATCGGGGAAGGGGTGAAGCTTTCTTT. Its translation is CASSENRGRGEAFF.